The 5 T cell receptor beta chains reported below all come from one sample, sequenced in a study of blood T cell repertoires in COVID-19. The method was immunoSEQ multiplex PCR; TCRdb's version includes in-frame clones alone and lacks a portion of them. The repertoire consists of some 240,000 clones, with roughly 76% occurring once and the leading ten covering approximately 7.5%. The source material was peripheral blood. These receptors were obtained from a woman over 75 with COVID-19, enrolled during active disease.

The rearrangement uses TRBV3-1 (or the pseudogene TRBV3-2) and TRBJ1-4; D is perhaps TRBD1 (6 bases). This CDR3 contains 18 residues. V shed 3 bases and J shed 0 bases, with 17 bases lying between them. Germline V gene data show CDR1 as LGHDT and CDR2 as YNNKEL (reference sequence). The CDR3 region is CASSHFGGGRATNEKLFF. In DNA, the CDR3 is TGTGCCAGCAGCCATTTCGGGGGGGGCAGGGCAACTAATGAAAAACTGTTTTTT.

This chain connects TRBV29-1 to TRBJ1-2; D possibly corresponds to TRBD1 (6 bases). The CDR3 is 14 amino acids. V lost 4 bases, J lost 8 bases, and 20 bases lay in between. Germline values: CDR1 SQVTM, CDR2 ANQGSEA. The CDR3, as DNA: TGCAGCGTTGTGGGGGCAGGGACGGCTGGAGGCTACACCTTC. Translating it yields CSVVGAGTAGGYTF.

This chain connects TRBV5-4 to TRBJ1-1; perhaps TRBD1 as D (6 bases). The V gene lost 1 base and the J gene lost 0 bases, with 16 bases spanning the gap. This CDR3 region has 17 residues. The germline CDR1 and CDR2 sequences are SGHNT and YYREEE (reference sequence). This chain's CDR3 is CASSLFLGAKMNTEAFF. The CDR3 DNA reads TGTGCCAGCAGCTTGTTTTTGGGGGCGAAAATGAACACTGAAGCTTTCTTT. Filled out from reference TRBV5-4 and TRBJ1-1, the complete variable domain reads ETGVTQSPTHLIKTRGQQVTLRCSSQSGHNTVSWYQQALGQGPQFIFQYYREEENGRGNFPPRFSGLQFPNYSSELNVNALELDDSALYLCASSLFLGAKMNTEAFFGQGTRLTVV.

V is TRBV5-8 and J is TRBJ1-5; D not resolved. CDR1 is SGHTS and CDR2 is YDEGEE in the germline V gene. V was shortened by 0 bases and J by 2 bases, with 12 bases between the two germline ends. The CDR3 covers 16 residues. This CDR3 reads CASSLAYGLGNQPQHF. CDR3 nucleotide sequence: TGTGCCAGCAGCTTGGCTTACGGTCTGGGCAATCAGCCCCAGCATTTT.

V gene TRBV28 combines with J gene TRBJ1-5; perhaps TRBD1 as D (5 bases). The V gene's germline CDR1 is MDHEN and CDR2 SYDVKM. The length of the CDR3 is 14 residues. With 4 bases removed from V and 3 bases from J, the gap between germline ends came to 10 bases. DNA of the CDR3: TGTGCCAGCAGTTCAAGACAGTACAATCAGCCCCAGCATTTT. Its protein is CASSSRQYNQPQHF.